One sample yielded the 7 T cell receptor beta chains listed below, sequenced in a study of shared clonotypes between healthy human individuals. Assay: immunoSEQ multiplex PCR; the TCRdb copy retains only in-frame clones and omits some. The top ten hold around 0.33% of the sample, which has approximately 1.5 million clones, 98% seen once. Material: naive CD4+ T cells sorted from blood. The subset was: CD45RA+ positively selected. The receptors stem from a man younger than 40 in good health.

The chain couples TRBV2 to TRBJ1-2, with D possibly TRBD1 on 5 matching bases. Germline-derived CDR1 and CDR2 are SNHLY and FYNNEI. CDR3 size: 14 residues. V was pared by 7 bases and J by 0 bases, with 12 bases between. The CDR3 loop reads CASTVGTANYGYTF. In DNA, the CDR3 is TGTGCCAGCACCGTGGGGACGGCTAACTATGGCTACACCTTC.

This chain connects TRBV28 to TRBJ2-5, with a weak D call TRBD2 (6 bases). The CDR3 is 14 residues long. Germline CDR1 and CDR2: MDHEN and SYDVKM. V lost 4 bases and J lost 3, with 12 bases in between. The CDR3 region is CASSYLWGEETQYF. CDR3 nucleotides: TGTGCCAGCAGTTACCTATGGGGGGAAGAGACCCAGTACTTC.

The rearrangement links TRBV6-5 to TRBJ2-3; D is possibly TRBD2 (6 bases). Germline CDR1 is MNHEY and CDR2 is SVGAGI. CDR3 size: 13 residues. Trimming took off 6 bases at V and 6 bases at J, with 13 bases between the two ends. DNA for the CDR3: TGTGCCAGCAGAGCCCGCGGGACCGATACGCAGTATTTT. It specifies CASRARGTDTQYF.

In regard to this clone: The identical CDR3 is also encoded by other nucleotide sequences in the sample. The chain employs TRBV18 and TRBJ2-7; D assignment may be TRBD1 or TRBD2 (5 bases each). CDR1 and CDR2 from the germline V gene are KGHSH and LQKENI. V was shortened by 3 bases and J by 0 bases, with 9 bases between the two germline ends. The CDR3 sequence is 14 residues long. Written as DNA, the CDR3 is TGTGCCAGCTCACCGGGACGCAACTCCTACGAGCAGTACTTC. It translates to CASSPGRNSYEQYF. The complete variable domain, with remaining parts taken from reference TRBV18 and TRBJ2-7, reads NAGVMQNPRHLVRRRGQEARLRCSPMKGHSHVYWYRQLPEEGLKFMVYLQKENIIDESGMPKERFSAEFPKEGPSILRIQQVVRGDSAAYFCASSPGRNSYEQYFGPGTRLTVT.

The chain uses TRBV7-3 and TRBJ2-2, with D perhaps TRBD2 (5 bases). Germline V gives CDR1 SGHTA, CDR2 FQGTGA. The CDR3 contains 13 residues. V shed 5 bases and J shed 7 bases, with 11 bases lying between them. CDR3 region: CASSLALSGELFF. The CDR3 DNA sequence: TGTGCCAGCAGCCTAGCTTTGAGCGGGGAGCTGTTTTTT.

This clone came up once. The rearrangement uses TRBV28 and TRBJ1-3; D is perhaps TRBD1 (5 bases). CDR1 and CDR2 (germline): MDHEN, SYDVKM. This CDR3 comprises 14 residues. The V gene lost 7 bases and the J gene lost 0 bases, with 10 bases spanning the gap. The CDR3 protein is CASNVGGSGNTIYF. CDR3 bases: TGTGCCAGCAACGTCGGGGGCTCTGGAAACACCATATATTTT.

This rearrangement joins TRBV28 to TRBJ2-2, with TRBD2 matching over 8 bases. This CDR3 has 15 amino acids. V lost 5 bases and J lost 4; bases outside the gene matches: 6. Looked up from germline, CDR1 is MDHEN and CDR2 is SYDVKM. The CDR3 nucleotides are TGTGCCAGCAGTAGTACCCGGGAGGGCACCGGGGAGCTGTTTTTT. Amino acids: CASSSTREGTGELFF.